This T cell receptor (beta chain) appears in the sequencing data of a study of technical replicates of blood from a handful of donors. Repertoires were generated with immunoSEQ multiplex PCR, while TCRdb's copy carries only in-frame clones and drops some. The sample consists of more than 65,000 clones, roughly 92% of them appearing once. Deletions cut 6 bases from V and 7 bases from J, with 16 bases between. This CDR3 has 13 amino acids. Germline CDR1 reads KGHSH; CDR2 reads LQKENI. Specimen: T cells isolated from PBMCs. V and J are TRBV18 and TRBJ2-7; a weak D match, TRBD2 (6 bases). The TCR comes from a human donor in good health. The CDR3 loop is CASSPRQGGEQYF. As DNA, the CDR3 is TGTGCCAGCTCTCCCCGCCAGGGAGGAGAGCAGTACTTC.